This T cell receptor (beta chain) stems from a study of T cells in Graves' hyperthyroidism and ophthalmopathy. What was amplified from RNA transcripts were TCR beta CDR3 regions. With the HTBI primer set, the TCR CDR3 went through a first round of RT-PCR. TCRdb re-analysed the multiplex PCR reads in MiXCR, keeping a single row per CDR3 protein. This sample has around 500,000 distinct CDR3 sequences, with roughly 23% found just once. Germline assignment: CDR1 MNHEY and CDR2 SMNVEV (reference sequence). CDR3 length equals 15 residues. V was trimmed by 2 bases and J by 5 bases, leaving 15 bases between them.

The chain uses TRBV27 and TRBJ1-2; D is perhaps TRBD1 (6 bases). Sequenced material: blood. The clonotype comes from a woman in her seventies with Graves' ophthalmopathy. CDR3: CASSLEAGARYGYTF. CDR3 nucleotides: TGTGCCAGCAGTTTAGAGGCAGGGGCTCGTTATGGCTACACCTTC.